The 13 T cell receptor beta chains given below trace back to one sample, sequenced in a study of T cell repertoires in cytomegalovirus infection. Each CDR3 protein gets one entry after TCRdb re-called the reads with MiXCR. The table includes around 300,000 distinct CDR3 sequences, around a quarter detected once. Their antigens are not known. The sample was cultured PBMCs, taken from culture after CMV antigen stimulation. Receptor source: a human donor in good health (CMV status not recorded). Some clones in this sample may be carry-over from other donors' samples.

This rearrangement joins TRBV11-2 to TRBJ2-2, with 9 bases aligning to TRBD1. Germline V gene sequence: CDR1 SGHAT, CDR2 FQNNGV. The CDR3 totals 13 residues. J gave up 7 bases and V 6 bases, and 3 bases lay outside the gene matches. CDR3 amino acids: CASSSDRGGELFF. CDR3 in DNA: TGTGCCAGCAGTTCGGACAGGGGCGGGGAGCTGTTTTTT.

This clonotype was detected only a few times. The chain combines TRBV6-2 or TRBV6-3 with TRBJ2-1; 8 bases line up with TRBD2. The ends lost 6 bases at V and 7 bases at J; junction bases unmatched: 11. The CDR3 spans 15 residues. Germline V lookup: CDR1 MNHEY, CDR2 SVGEGT. The CDR3, as DNA: TGTGCCAGCAGCCGCACCGGGACTAGTAGGAATGAGCAGTTCTTC. Amino acids: CASSRTGTSRNEQFF.

This clonotype was counted only a few times. The chain is built from TRBV4-1 and TRBJ1-4; no definite D call. This CDR3 region has 16 residues. The V and J ends lost 3 bases and 4 bases respectively, with 15 bases between them. Per the germline V gene, CDR1 is MGHRA and CDR2 is YSYEKL. CDR3 protein: CASSHPREAYNEKLFF. CDR3 bases: TGCGCCAGCAGCCATCCCCGAGAGGCTTATAATGAAAAACTGTTTTTT.

This clonotype has only a few counts. The chain uses TRBV12-3 or TRBV12-4 and TRBJ1-6; no clear D. V lost 2 bases and J lost 4, with 12 bases in between. There are 16 residues in the CDR3. In DNA form, the CDR3 reads TGTGCCAGCAGTTTATCTGGTAGTGCGTATAATTCACCCCTCCACTTT. This gives the protein CASSLSGSAYNSPLHF.

This clonotype was counted many times. The J gene is TRBJ2-5, the V gene TRBV7-8, with D tentatively TRBD1 (6 bases). V was trimmed by 1 base and J by 7 bases, leaving 13 bases between them. From germline, CDR1 is SGHVS and CDR2 FQNEAQ. This CDR3 contains 14 residues. The CDR3 DNA sequence: TGTGCCAGCAGCTTAGACAGGGATATCGCGACCCAGTACTTC. Amino acid sequence: CASSLDRDIATQYF. Together with reference TRBV7-8 and TRBJ2-5, the CDR3 gives the full variable domain: GAGVSQSPRYKVAKRGQDVALRCDPISGHVSLFWYQQALGQGPEFLTYFQNEAQLDKSGLPSDRFFAERPEGSVSTLKIQRTQQEDSAVYLCASSLDRDIATQYFGPGTRLLVL.

The chain links TRBV6-6 to TRBJ2-1, with D perhaps TRBD2 (5 bases). The CDR3 sequence is 17 residues long. The V end was cut by 0 bases, the J end by 8 bases, with 20 bases between. Looked up from germline, CDR1 is MNHNY and CDR2 is SVGAGI (reference sequence). The CDR3 DNA follows: TGTGCCAGCAGTTACTCGAAAGCCGGGAACCCACCCCATGAGCAGTTCTTC. It specifies CASSYSKAGNPPHEQFF.

V gene TRBV19 combines with J gene TRBJ2-3; D gene unclear. V dropped 4 bases and J dropped 6 bases, with 11 bases sitting between them. Germline CDR1 is LNHDA and CDR2 is SQIVND (reference sequence). This CDR3 contains 13 residues. The CDR3 is CASSNSLGDTQYF. The CDR3 region has the DNA TGTGCCAGTAGTAACTCCTTGGGGGATACGCAGTATTTT.

The chain combines TRBV7-8 with TRBJ2-3, with D hard to call. This CDR3 is built from 13 residues. Per germline, CDR1 SGHVS and CDR2 FQNEAQ. V lost 5 bases, J lost 9 bases, and 15 bases lay in between. CDR3: CASSPSMVETQYF. The CDR3 bases are TGTGCCAGCAGCCCCTCGATGGTAGAAACGCAGTATTTT.

This clonotype has only a few counts. The rearrangement links TRBV7-3 to TRBJ2-7; D might be TRBD1 (5 bases). The CDR3 covers 13 residues. The ends were cut back, 3 bases at V and 3 bases at J, with 9 bases in the middle. CDR1 and CDR2 from the germline V gene are SGHTA and FQGTGA. CDR3 DNA: TGTGCCAGCAGCTTTAGCCAGGGCTACGAGCAGTACTTC. It translates to CASSFSQGYEQYF.

This clonotype was counted a few times. The chain recombines TRBV27 with TRBJ2-7, with unresolved D. The germline V gene encodes CDR1 MNHEY and CDR2 SMNVEV (reference sequence). V was clipped by 5 bases and J by 0 bases, with 14 bases between them. This CDR3 has 15 residues. In nucleotides, the CDR3 is TGTGCCAGCAGTCCACCATACGCGAGCTCCTACGAGCAGTACGTC. Amino acids: CASSPPYASSYEQYV.

This clonotype was counted at least ten times. V and J are TRBV11-2 and TRBJ1-4, with TRBD1 identical over 7 bases. V lost 3 bases and J lost 6; bases outside the gene matches: 7. CDR1 and CDR2 from the germline V gene are SGHAT and FQNNGV. The CDR3 extends over 15 amino acids. Here the CDR3 DNA reads TGTGCCAGCAGCTTGACTGACAGGGATCATGAAAAACTGTTTTTT. Translating it yields CASSLTDRDHEKLFF.

This clonotype showed up many times. The chain couples TRBV12-3 or TRBV12-4 to TRBJ1-1; the match to TRBD1 covers 7 bases. The CDR3 covers 13 residues. The V and J ends lost 6 bases and 3 bases, in that order; junction bases with no gene match: 4. CDR3 amino acids: CASSLTGDTEAFF. For the CDR3, the DNA is TGTGCCAGCAGCTTAACAGGGGACACTGAAGCTTTCTTT.

The chain is built from TRBV12-3 or TRBV12-4 and TRBJ1-2; D gene uncertain. V lost 2 bases and J 4 bases, leaving 8 bases between the germline ends. The CDR3 loop spans 13 amino acids. CDR3 sequence reads: CASSLLGSYGYTF. Written as DNA, the CDR3 is TGTGCCAGCAGTTTACTGGGATCCTATGGCTACACCTTC.